This T cell receptor beta chain came from a study of cytomegalovirus exposure and HLA in healthy donors. Findings and limits, study-wide: The productive fraction for most TCR beta V segments was about 90% or about 30% in an earlier analysis. Later on, analysis showed that most CMV-associated TCR beta chains appeared to be HLA-restricted. The only immune exposure information that was available was CMV serostatus.

The donors (healthy individuals) were bone marrow donors. Turning to this clone: The antigen is undetermined.

Trimming shortened V by 0 bases and J by 2 bases, and 8 bases separated the two germline ends. Germline V gene lookup returns CDR1 MNHEY and CDR2 SVGAGI. This CDR3 has 14 residues. The PCR was carried out with 60 Vbeta primers and 13 Jbeta primers. Assay: immunoSEQ multiplex PCR; the TCRdb copy retains only in-frame clones and omits some. Among about 140,000 clones listed, roughly 80% were seen once. The sequence came from a female donor in good health and CMV-seronegative. The chain couples TRBV6-5 to TRBJ2-7, with D tentatively TRBD2 (5 bases). The sample consisted of PBMCs. The CDR3 loop reads CASSYSRETYEQYF. CDR3 DNA sequence: TGTGCCAGCAGTTACTCGAGGGAGACCTACGAGCAGTACTTC.